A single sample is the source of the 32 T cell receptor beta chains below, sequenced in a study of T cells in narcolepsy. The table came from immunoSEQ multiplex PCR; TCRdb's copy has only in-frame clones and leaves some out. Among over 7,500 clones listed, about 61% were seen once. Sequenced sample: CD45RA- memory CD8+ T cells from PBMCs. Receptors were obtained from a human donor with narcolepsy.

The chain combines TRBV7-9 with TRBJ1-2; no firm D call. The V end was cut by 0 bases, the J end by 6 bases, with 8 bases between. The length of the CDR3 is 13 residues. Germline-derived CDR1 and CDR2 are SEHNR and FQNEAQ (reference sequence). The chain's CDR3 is CASSLANRDGYTF. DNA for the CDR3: TGTGCCAGCAGCTTAGCGAACAGAGATGGCTACACCTTC.

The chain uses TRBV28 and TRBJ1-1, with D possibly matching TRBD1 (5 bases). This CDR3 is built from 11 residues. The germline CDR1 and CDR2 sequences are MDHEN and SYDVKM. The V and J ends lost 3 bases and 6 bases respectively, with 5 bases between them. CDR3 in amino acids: CASSLGAEAFF. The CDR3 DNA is TGTGCCAGCAGTTTGGGGGCTGAAGCTTTCTTT.

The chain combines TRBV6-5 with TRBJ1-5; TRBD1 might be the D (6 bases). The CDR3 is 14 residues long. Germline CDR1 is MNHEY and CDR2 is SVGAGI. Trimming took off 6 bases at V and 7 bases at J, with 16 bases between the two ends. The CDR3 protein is CASSPTGTEQPQHF. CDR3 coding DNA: TGTGCCAGCAGCCCTACAGGGACGGAGCAGCCCCAGCATTTT.

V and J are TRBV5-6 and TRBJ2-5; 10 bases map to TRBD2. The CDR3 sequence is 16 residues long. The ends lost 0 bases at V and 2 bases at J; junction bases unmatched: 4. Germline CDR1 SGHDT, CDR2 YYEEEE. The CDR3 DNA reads TGTGCCAGCAGCTTGGGCCTAGCGGGGGAGCAAGAGACCCAGTACTTC. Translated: CASSLGLAGEQETQYF. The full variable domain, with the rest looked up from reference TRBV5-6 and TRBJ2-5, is DAGVTQSPTHLIKTRGQQVTLRCSPKSGHDTVSWYQQALGQGPQFIFQYYEEEERQRGNFPDRFSGHQFPNYSSELNVNALLLGDSALYLCASSLGLAGEQETQYFGPGTRLLVL.

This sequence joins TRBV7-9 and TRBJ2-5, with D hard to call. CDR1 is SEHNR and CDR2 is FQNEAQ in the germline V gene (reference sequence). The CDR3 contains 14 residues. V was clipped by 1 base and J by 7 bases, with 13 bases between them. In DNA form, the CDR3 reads TGTGCCAGCAGCTTAGTCGTCTGGAGCCGGACCCAGTACTTC. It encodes CASSLVVWSRTQYF. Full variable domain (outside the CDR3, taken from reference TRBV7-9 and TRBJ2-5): DTGVSQNPRHKITKRGQNVTFRCDPISEHNRLYWYRQTLGQGPEFLTYFQNEAQLEKSRLLSDRFSAERPKGSFSTLEIQRTEQGDSAMYLCASSLVVWSRTQYFGPGTRLLVL.

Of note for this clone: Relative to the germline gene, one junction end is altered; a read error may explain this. This CDR3 is CASSEGGQGGQPQHF. The CDR3 region has the DNA TGTGCCAGCAGTGAGGGGGGACAGGGAGGTCAGCCCCAGCATTTT. The chain has TRBV10-3 and TRBJ1-5, with 9 nucleotides matching TRBD1. Looked up from germline, CDR1 is ENHRY and CDR2 is SYGVKD. The CDR3 covers 15 residues.

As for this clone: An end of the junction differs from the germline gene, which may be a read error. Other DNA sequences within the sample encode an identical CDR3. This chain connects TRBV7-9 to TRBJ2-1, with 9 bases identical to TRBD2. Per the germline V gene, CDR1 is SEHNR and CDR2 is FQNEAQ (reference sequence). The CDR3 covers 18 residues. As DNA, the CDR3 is TGTGCCAGCCGCTTAGCTCCGGGCCTCGCGGGGGGGTACAATGAGCAGTTCTTC. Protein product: CASRLAPGLAGGYNEQFF.

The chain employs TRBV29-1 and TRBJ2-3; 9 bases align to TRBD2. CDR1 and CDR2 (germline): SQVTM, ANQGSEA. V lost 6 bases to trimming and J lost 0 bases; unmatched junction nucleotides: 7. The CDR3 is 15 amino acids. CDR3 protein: CSVPGLALSTDTQYF. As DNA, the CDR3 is TGCAGCGTACCGGGACTAGCTCTAAGCACAGATACGCAGTATTTT.

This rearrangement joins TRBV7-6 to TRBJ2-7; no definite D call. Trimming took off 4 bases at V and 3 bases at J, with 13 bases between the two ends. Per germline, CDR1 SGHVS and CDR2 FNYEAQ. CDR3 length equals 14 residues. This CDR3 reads CASSSLGRSYEQYF. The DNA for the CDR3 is TGTGCCAGCAGCTCCCTGGGAAGGAGCTACGAGCAGTACTTC.

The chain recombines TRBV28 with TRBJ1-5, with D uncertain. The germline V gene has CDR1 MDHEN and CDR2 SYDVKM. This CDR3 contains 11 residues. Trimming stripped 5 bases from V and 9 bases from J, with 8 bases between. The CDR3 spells CASSPPGPQHF. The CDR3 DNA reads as TGTGCCAGCAGTCCCCCAGGGCCCCAGCATTTT.

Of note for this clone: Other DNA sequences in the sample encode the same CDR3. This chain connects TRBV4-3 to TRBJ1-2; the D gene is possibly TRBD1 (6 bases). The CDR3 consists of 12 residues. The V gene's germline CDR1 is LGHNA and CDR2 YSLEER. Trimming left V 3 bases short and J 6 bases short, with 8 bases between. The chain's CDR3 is CASSHSGDGYTF. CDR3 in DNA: TGCGCCAGCAGCCACTCAGGGGATGGCTACACCTTC.

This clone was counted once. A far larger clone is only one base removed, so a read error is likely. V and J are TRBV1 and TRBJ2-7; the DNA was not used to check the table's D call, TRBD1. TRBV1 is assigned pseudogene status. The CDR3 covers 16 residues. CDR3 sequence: CTSSQDSTGASYEQYF. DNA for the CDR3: TGCACCAGCAGCCAAGATAGTACAGGGGCTTCCTACGAGCAGTACTTC.

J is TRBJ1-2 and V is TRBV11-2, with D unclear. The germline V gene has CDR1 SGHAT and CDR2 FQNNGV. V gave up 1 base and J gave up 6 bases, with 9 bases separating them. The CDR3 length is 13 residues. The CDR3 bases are TGTGCCAGCAGCTTAGGGGTGGGAGATGGCTACACCTTC. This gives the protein CASSLGVGDGYTF.

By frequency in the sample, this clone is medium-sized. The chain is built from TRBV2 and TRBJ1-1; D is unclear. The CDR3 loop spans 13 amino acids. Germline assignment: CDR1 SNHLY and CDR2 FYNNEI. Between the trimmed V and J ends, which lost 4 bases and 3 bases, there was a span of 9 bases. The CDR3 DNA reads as TGTGCCAGCAGTGTGGCCCACTACACTGAAGCTTTCTTT. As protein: CASSVAHYTEAFF.

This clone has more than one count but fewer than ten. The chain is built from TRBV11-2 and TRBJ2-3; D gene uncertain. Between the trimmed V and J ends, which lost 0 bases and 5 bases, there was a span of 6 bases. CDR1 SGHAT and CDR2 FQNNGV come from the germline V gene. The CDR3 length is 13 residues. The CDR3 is CASSLDRIDTQYF. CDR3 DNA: TGTGCCAGCAGCTTAGATAGGATAGATACGCAGTATTTT.

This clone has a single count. The CDR3 DNA is TGTGCCAGCAGCGAACGGCGGGACACCTTAGGGGAGCAGTACTTC. Protein product: CASSERRDTLGEQYF. The rearrangement joins TRBV7-6 to TRBJ2-5, with D perhaps TRBD1 or TRBD2 (6 bases each). In germline, CDR1 is SGHVS, CDR2 FNYEAQ. V was shortened by 5 bases and J by 11 bases, with 24 bases between the two germline ends. The CDR3 length is 15 residues.

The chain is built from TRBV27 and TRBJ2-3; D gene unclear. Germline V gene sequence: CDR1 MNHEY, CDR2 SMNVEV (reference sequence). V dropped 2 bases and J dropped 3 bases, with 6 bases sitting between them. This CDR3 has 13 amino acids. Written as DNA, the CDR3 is TGTGCCAGCAGTTTAAGCCGAACAGATACGCAGTATTTT. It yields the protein CASSLSRTDTQYF.

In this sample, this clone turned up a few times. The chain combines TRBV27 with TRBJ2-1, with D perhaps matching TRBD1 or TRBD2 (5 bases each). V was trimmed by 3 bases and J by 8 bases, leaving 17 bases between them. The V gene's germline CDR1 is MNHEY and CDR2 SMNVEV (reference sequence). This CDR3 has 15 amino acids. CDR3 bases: TGTGCCAGCAGTTTTCTCGAGGGGCCCCGGGATGAGCAGTTCTTC. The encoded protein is CASSFLEGPRDEQFF.

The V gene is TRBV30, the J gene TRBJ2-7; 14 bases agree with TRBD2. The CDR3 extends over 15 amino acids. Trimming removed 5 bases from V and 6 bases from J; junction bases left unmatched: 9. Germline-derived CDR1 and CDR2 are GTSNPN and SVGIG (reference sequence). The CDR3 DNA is TGTGCCTGGGATACGGGACTAGCGGGGGCTTCCGAGCAGTACTTC. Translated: CAWDTGLAGASEQYF.

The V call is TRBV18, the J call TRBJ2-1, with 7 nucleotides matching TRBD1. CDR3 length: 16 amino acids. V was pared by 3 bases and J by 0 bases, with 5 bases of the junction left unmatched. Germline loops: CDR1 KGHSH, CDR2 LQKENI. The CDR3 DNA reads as TGTGCCAGCTCACCGGAAAGGGACAGCTCCTACAATGAGCAGTTCTTC. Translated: CASSPERDSSYNEQFF.

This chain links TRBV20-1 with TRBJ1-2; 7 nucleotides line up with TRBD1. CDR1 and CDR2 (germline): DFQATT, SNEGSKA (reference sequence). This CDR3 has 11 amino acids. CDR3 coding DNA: TGCAGCTCTACAGGGGAGAGGGGCTACACCTTC. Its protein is CSSTGERGYTF.

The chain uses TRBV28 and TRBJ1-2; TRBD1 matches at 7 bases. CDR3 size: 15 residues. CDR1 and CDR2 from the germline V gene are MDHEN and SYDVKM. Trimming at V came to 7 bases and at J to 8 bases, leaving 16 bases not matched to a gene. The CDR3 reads CASIIAGAGGSGYTF. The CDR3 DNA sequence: TGTGCCAGCATCATAGCCGGGGCAGGGGGGAGCGGCTACACCTTC.

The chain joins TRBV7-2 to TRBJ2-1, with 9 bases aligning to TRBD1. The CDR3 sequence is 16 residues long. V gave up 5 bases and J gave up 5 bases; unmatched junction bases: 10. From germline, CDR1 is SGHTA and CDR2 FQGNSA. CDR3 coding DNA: TGTGCCAGCAGCCATAGGGGACAGGGAAGAAACAATGAGCAGTTCTTC. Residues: CASSHRGQGRNNEQFF.

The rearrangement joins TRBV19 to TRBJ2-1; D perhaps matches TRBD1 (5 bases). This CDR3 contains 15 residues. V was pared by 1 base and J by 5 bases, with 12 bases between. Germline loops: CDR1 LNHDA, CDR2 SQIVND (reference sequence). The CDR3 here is CASSIVTGTHNEQFF. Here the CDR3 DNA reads TGTGCCAGTAGTATAGTCACAGGCACCCACAATGAGCAGTTCTTC.

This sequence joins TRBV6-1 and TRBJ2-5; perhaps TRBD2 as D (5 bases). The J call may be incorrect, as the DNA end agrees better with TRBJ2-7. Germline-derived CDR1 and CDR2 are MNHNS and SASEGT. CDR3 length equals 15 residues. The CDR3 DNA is TGTGCCAGCGTAGCGACCCTTTCGAGCTCCTACGAGCAGTACTTC. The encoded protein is CASVATLSSSYEQYF.

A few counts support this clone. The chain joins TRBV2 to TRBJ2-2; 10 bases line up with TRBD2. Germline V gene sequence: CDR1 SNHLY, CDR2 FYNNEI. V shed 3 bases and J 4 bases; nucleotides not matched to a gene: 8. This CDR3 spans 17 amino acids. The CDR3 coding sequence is TGTGCCAGCAGTGACCCTAGGAGGACTAGCGGCACCGGGGAGCTGTTTTTT. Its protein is CASSDPRRTSGTGELFF. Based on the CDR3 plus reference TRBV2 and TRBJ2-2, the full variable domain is EPEVTQTPSHQVTQMGQEVILRCVPISNHLYFYWYRQILGQKVEFLVSFYNNEISEKSEIFDDQFSVERPDGSNFTLKIRSTKLEDSAMYFCASSDPRRTSGTGELFFGEGSRLTVL.

The CDR3 DNA sequence: TGCGCCAGCAGCCAGGCCCGACAGGGCCCTAACTATGGCTACACCTTC. Translation gives CASSQARQGPNYGYTF. The rearrangement links TRBV4-3 to TRBJ1-2, with 7 bases aligning to TRBD1. The CDR3 runs to 16 residues. V gave up 3 bases and J gave up 0 bases; unmatched junction bases: 7. Germline CDR1 LGHNA, CDR2 YSLEER.

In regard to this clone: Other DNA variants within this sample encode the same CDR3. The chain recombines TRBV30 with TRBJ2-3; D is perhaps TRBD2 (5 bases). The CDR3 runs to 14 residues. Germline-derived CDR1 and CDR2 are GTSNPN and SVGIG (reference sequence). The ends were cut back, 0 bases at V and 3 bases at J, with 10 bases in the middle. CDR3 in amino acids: CAWSVLGATDTQYF. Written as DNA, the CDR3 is TGTGCCTGGAGTGTACTGGGAGCAACAGATACGCAGTATTTT. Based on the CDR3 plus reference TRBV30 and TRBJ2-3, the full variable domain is SQTIHQWPATLVQPVGSPLSLECTVEGTSNPNLYWYRQAAGRGLQLLFYSVGIGQISSEVPQNLSASRPQDRQFILSSKKLLLSDSGFYLCAWSVLGATDTQYFGPGTRLTVL.

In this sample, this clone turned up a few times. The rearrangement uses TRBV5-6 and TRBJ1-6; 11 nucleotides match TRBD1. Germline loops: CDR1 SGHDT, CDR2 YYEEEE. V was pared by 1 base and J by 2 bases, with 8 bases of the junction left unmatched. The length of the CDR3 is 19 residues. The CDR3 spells CASSLMDRGLETYNSPLHF. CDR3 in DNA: TGTGCCAGCAGCTTGATGGACAGGGGGCTAGAGACCTATAATTCACCCCTCCACTTT.

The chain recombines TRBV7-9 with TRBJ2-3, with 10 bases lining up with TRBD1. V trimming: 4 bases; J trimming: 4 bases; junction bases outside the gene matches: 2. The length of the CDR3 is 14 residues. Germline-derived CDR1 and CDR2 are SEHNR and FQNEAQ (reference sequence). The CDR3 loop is CASSSGTGADTQYF. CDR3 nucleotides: TGTGCCAGCAGCTCCGGGACAGGGGCAGATACGCAGTATTTT. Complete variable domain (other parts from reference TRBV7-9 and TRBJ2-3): DTGVSQNPRHKITKRGQNVTFRCDPISEHNRLYWYRQTLGQGPEFLTYFQNEAQLEKSRLLSDRFSAERPKGSFSTLEIQRTEQGDSAMYLCASSSGTGADTQYFGPGTRLTVL.

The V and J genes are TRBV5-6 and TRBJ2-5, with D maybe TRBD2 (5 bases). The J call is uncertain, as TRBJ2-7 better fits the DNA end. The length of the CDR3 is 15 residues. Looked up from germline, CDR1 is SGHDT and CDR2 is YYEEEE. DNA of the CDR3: TGTGCCAGCAGCTCCGGAGGTGGGCCCATCTACGAGCAGTACTTC. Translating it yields CASSSGGGPIYEQYF.

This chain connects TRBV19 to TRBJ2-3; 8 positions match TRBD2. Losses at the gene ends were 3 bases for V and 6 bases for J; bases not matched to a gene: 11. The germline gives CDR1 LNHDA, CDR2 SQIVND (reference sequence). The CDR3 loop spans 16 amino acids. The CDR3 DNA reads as TGTGCCAGTAGTATTAATCGGGGGGGCAACGAGGATACGCAGTATTTT. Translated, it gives CASSINRGGNEDTQYF.